The rows below give T cell receptor beta chains drawn from one sample of a study of molecular identifiers for immune sequencing clone quantification. TCRdb redid the calling of the PCR reads with MiXCR, one entry per CDR3 protein. The data show about half a million distinct CDR3 sequences, with around 25% seen just once and approximately 0.76% held by the top ten. Sequencing was done on a sample of naive CD8+ T cells from blood, with Jurkat cell RNA spiked in. The source of these receptors is a human donor in good health. Some libraries in this study had Jurkat cell RNA spiked in. CDR3s include the opening cysteine and the closing phenylalanine or tryptophan. Each record gives: J gene, V gene, clone size, D gene, CDR3 DNA, CDR3 protein. A D gene is named only where the DNA matches it firmly. Clone size is not always given. Where it is, it says once, few, many or a class for expanded clones.

j_call: TRBJ1-1
v_call: TRBV6-2/TRBV6-3
clone_size: .
d_call: .
cdr3_nt: TGTGCCAGCAGTTATCCGGGACCTGAAGCTTTCTTT
cdr3_aa: CASSYPGPEAFF

j_call: TRBJ1-1
v_call: TRBV4-1
clone_size: .
d_call: .
cdr3_nt: TGCGCCAGCAGCCTTCCACAGGGAAGGGTCGGTGAAGCTTTCTTT
cdr3_aa: CASSLPQGRVGEAFF

j_call: TRBJ1-4
v_call: TRBV5-8
clone_size: few
d_call: TRBD1
cdr3_nt: TGTGCCAGCAGCCTGGAGGACAGGGTGGAAGAAAAACTGTTTTTT
cdr3_aa: CASSLEDRVEEKLFF

j_call: TRBJ2-7
v_call: TRBV29-1
clone_size: many
d_call: TRBD2
cdr3_nt: TGCAGCGGGCTACTAGCGGGAGCCCTCGAGCAGTACTTC
cdr3_aa: CSGLLAGALEQYF

j_call: TRBJ2-3
v_call: TRBV24-1
clone_size: .
d_call: .
cdr3_nt: TGTGCCACCAGTGCCTCAGCGGCCAAACCAAAAGCAGGTACGCAGTATTTT
cdr3_aa: CATSASAAKPKAGTQYF

j_call: TRBJ1-1
v_call: TRBV4-1
clone_size: many
d_call: .
cdr3_nt: TGCGCCAGCAGCCAAGTCGGGGAGGGGTTAGACACTGAAGCTTTCTTT
cdr3_aa: CASSQVGEGLDTEAFF

j_call: TRBJ2-4
v_call: TRBV29-1
clone_size: .
d_call: TRBD2
cdr3_nt: TGCAGCGTTGAAGCGGCTAGCGGGGCTATTGGAGCCAAAAACATTCAGTACTTC
cdr3_aa: CSVEAASGAIGAKNIQYF

j_call: TRBJ2-3
v_call: TRBV6-5
clone_size: .
d_call: .
cdr3_nt: TGTGCCAGCACCGACTCACGGGGGGCTCGAGATACGCAGTATTTT
cdr3_aa: CASTDSRGARDTQYF

j_call: TRBJ2-1
v_call: TRBV3-1
clone_size: many
d_call: .
cdr3_nt: TGTGCCAGCAGCCCCGGCCTGGGAGAGCAGTTCTTC
cdr3_aa: CASSPGLGEQFF

j_call: TRBJ2-7
v_call: TRBV13
clone_size: .
d_call: .
cdr3_nt: TGTGCCAGCAGCTGGGACAACCAAGGGGGTCCCTACGAGCAGTACTTC
cdr3_aa: CASSWDNQGGPYEQYF

j_call: TRBJ1-6
v_call: TRBV10-1
clone_size: few
d_call: .
cdr3_nt: TGCGCCAGCAGTGAGTCCGGGAGATCACCCCTCCACTTT
cdr3_aa: CASSESGRSPLHF

j_call: TRBJ2-3
v_call: TRBV12-3/TRBV12-4
clone_size: few
d_call: TRBD2
cdr3_nt: TGTGCCAGCAGTTCCGGGACTAGCGGGACTGCTAGCACAGATACGCAGTATTTT
cdr3_aa: CASSSGTSGTASTDTQYF

j_call: TRBJ2-4
v_call: TRBV28
clone_size: many
d_call: .
cdr3_nt: TGTGCCAGCAGTTTGCGGGGATCAAACATTCAGTACTTC
cdr3_aa: CASSLRGSNIQYF

j_call: TRBJ2-5
v_call: TRBV4-1
clone_size: few
d_call: TRBD1
cdr3_nt: TGCGCCAGCAGCCATCTTGTCTTCGGGACAGAAGAGACCCAGTACTTC
cdr3_aa: CASSHLVFGTEETQYF

j_call: TRBJ2-3
v_call: TRBV27
clone_size: many
d_call: .
cdr3_nt: TGTGCCAGCAGTTTAAGGGGGACAGATACGCAGTATTTT
cdr3_aa: CASSLRGTDTQYF

j_call: TRBJ2-3
v_call: TRBV15
clone_size: .
d_call: TRBD2
cdr3_nt: TGTGTCACCAGCGGGAATAGGACAGATACGCAGTATTTT
cdr3_aa: CVTSGNRTDTQYF

j_call: TRBJ2-1
v_call: TRBV3-1
clone_size: few
d_call: TRBD2
cdr3_nt: TGTGCCAGCAGCCACGGGACTAGCGTCCTCAATGAGCAGTTCTTC
cdr3_aa: CASSHGTSVLNEQFF

j_call: TRBJ2-5
v_call: TRBV7-9
clone_size: few
d_call: TRBD2
cdr3_nt: TGTGCCAGCAGCTTGTGGCTAGCGGGGCAAGAGACCCAGTACTTC
cdr3_aa: CASSLWLAGQETQYF

j_call: TRBJ2-1
v_call: TRBV18
clone_size: .
d_call: TRBD1
cdr3_nt: TGTGCCAGCTCATCGGACAGGACCTACAATGAGCAGTTCTTC
cdr3_aa: CASSSDRTYNEQFF

j_call: TRBJ2-7
v_call: TRBV9
clone_size: .
d_call: TRBD2
cdr3_nt: TGTGCCCGCAGCGGGGGGGGAGTAGACTCCGAGCAGTACTTC
cdr3_aa: CARSGGGVDSEQYF

j_call: TRBJ2-7
v_call: TRBV9
clone_size: many
d_call: .
cdr3_nt: TGTGCCAGCAGCCCCCGACAGGCCGGTCTTTACGAGCAGTACTTC
cdr3_aa: CASSPRQAGLYEQYF

j_call: TRBJ2-7
v_call: TRBV10-3
clone_size: few
d_call: TRBD2
cdr3_nt: TGTGCCATCAGTGATTGGGAGGGTACGGGCTACGAGCAGTACTTC
cdr3_aa: CAISDWEGTGYEQYF

j_call: TRBJ1-1
v_call: TRBV7-9
clone_size: few
d_call: .
cdr3_nt: TGTGCCAGCAGCTTAGGTATGGGGGGCAACACTGAAGCTTTCTTT
cdr3_aa: CASSLGMGGNTEAFF

j_call: TRBJ2-1
v_call: TRBV6-2/TRBV6-3
clone_size: .
d_call: TRBD2
cdr3_nt: TGTGCCAGCACCCTTAGCGGGGGCTACAATGAGCAGTTCTTC
cdr3_aa: CASTLSGGYNEQFF

j_call: TRBJ2-1
v_call: TRBV4-3
clone_size: few
d_call: TRBD1
cdr3_nt: TGCGCCAGCAGCCAAGGAAGGGACAGTTACAATGAGCAGTTCTTC
cdr3_aa: CASSQGRDSYNEQFF

j_call: TRBJ2-7
v_call: TRBV10-3
clone_size: .
d_call: .
cdr3_nt: TGTGCCATCAGTCACGAACCGGCGGGAAAAAATTACGAGCAGTACTTC
cdr3_aa: CAISHEPAGKNYEQYF

j_call: TRBJ1-1
v_call: TRBV9
clone_size: many
d_call: TRBD1
cdr3_nt: TGTGCCAGCAGCGCACGGACAGGGGCTTACACTGAAGCTTTCTTT
cdr3_aa: CASSARTGAYTEAFF

j_call: TRBJ2-5
v_call: TRBV7-3
clone_size: .
d_call: .
cdr3_nt: TGTGCCAGCAGCTTAAGTGGGAGCGATAGGGAGACCCAGTACTTC
cdr3_aa: CASSLSGSDRETQYF

j_call: TRBJ2-7
v_call: TRBV18
clone_size: .
d_call: TRBD1
cdr3_nt: TGTGCCAGCTACGCAGGGGGCGGTTTCTACGAGCAGTACTTC
cdr3_aa: CASYAGGGFYEQYF

j_call: TRBJ2-3
v_call: TRBV12-3/TRBV12-4
clone_size: few
d_call: TRBD2
cdr3_nt: TGTGCCAGCAGTTTTGCGGGAGCTGGCACAGATACGCAGTATTTT
cdr3_aa: CASSFAGAGTDTQYF

j_call: TRBJ2-7
v_call: TRBV5-3
clone_size: few
d_call: .
cdr3_nt: TGTGCCAGCAGCTTAAAGGGGGATTACCCCGAGCAGTACTTC
cdr3_aa: CASSLKGDYPEQYF

j_call: TRBJ2-3
v_call: TRBV24-1
clone_size: many
d_call: TRBD2
cdr3_nt: TGTGCCACCAGTGAAATAGGACTAGCGGGAGGAGGTGAAGATACGCAGTATTTT
cdr3_aa: CATSEIGLAGGGEDTQYF

j_call: TRBJ2-7
v_call: TRBV7-9
clone_size: many
d_call: .
cdr3_nt: TGTGCCAGCAGCTCAAGGACGGATACCTACGAGCAGTACTTC
cdr3_aa: CASSSRTDTYEQYF

j_call: TRBJ2-2
v_call: TRBV29-1
clone_size: many
d_call: .
cdr3_nt: TGCAGCGTTGGCGAGGGTGTATATACCGGGGAGCTGTTTTTT
cdr3_aa: CSVGEGVYTGELFF

j_call: TRBJ2-7
v_call: TRBV30
clone_size: .
d_call: TRBD1
cdr3_nt: TGTGCCTGGAGTATAACAGGGGCTATGGAGCAGTCCTTC
cdr3_aa: CAWSITGAMEQSF

j_call: TRBJ2-7
v_call: TRBV25-1
clone_size: .
d_call: TRBD1
cdr3_nt: TGTGCCAGCAGTGGTGAGGGACAGCTCAGGACCGGCGACTACTACTACGAGCAGTACTTC
cdr3_aa: CASSGEGQLRTGDYYYEQYF

j_call: TRBJ2-3
v_call: TRBV7-6
clone_size: many
d_call: TRBD2
cdr3_nt: TGTGCCAGCAGCGACACTAGCGCGTCCTCAGATACGCAGTATTTT
cdr3_aa: CASSDTSASSDTQYF

j_call: TRBJ2-7
v_call: TRBV19
clone_size: .
d_call: .
cdr3_nt: TGTGCCAGTAGTTTCAGGACGGCCTCCTACGAGCAGTACTTC
cdr3_aa: CASSFRTASYEQYF

j_call: TRBJ1-5
v_call: TRBV19
clone_size: .
d_call: TRBD1
cdr3_nt: TGTGCCAGTAGTACCACAGGGGAAGGGCAGCCCCAGCATTTT
cdr3_aa: CASSTTGEGQPQHF

j_call: TRBJ2-7
v_call: TRBV28
clone_size: many
d_call: TRBD2
cdr3_nt: TGTGCCAGCAGTTCGCCTCCAGGACTAGCCTACGAGCAGTACTTC
cdr3_aa: CASSSPPGLAYEQYF

j_call: TRBJ2-5
v_call: TRBV2
clone_size: .
d_call: TRBD1
cdr3_nt: TGTGCCAGCAATGACACCGGGACAGGTCAAGAGACCCAGTACTTC
cdr3_aa: CASNDTGTGQETQYF

j_call: TRBJ2-3
v_call: TRBV30
clone_size: .
d_call: .
cdr3_nt: TGTGCCTCCGACTCGCCTAGCACAGATACGCAGTATTTT
cdr3_aa: CASDSPSTDTQYF

j_call: TRBJ1-5
v_call: TRBV4-1
clone_size: many
d_call: TRBD1
cdr3_nt: TGCGCCAGCAGCCAGTCGGGACAGATTAATCAGCCCCAGCATTTT
cdr3_aa: CASSQSGQINQPQHF

j_call: TRBJ2-5
v_call: TRBV12-3/TRBV12-4
clone_size: few
d_call: .
cdr3_nt: TGTGCCAGCAGTTCGGACAGTGAACTGACGGAGACCCAGTACTTC
cdr3_aa: CASSSDSELTETQYF

j_call: TRBJ2-7
v_call: TRBV7-6
clone_size: .
d_call: .
cdr3_nt: TGTGCCAGCAGCTTACACTACTCCTACGAGCAGTACTTC
cdr3_aa: CASSLHYSYEQYF

j_call: TRBJ2-5
v_call: TRBV12-3/TRBV12-4
clone_size: few
d_call: .
cdr3_nt: TGTGCCAGCAGGCATGGGCCCCTCTTGACAGCCACACAAGAGACCCAGTACTTC
cdr3_aa: CASRHGPLLTATQETQYF

j_call: TRBJ2-3
v_call: TRBV11-3
clone_size: few
d_call: TRBD2
cdr3_nt: TGTGCCAGCAGCTTAGACCCCCCACTAGCGGGAGCCCTTTATAGCACAGATACGCAGTATTTT
cdr3_aa: CASSLDPPLAGALYSTDTQYF

j_call: TRBJ1-1
v_call: TRBV3-1
clone_size: few
d_call: .
cdr3_nt: TGTGCCAGCAGCCCCACGGTCCAAAACACTGAAGCTTTCTTT
cdr3_aa: CASSPTVQNTEAFF

j_call: TRBJ2-7
v_call: TRBV29-1
clone_size: many
d_call: TRBD1
cdr3_nt: TGCAGCGTTGAAGAGGGACAGGGGTTCGCCTACGAGCAGTACTTC
cdr3_aa: CSVEEGQGFAYEQYF

j_call: TRBJ1-1
v_call: TRBV15
clone_size: many
d_call: TRBD1
cdr3_nt: TGTGCCACCAGCAGCAGGGGGACTGAAGCTTTCTTT
cdr3_aa: CATSSRGTEAFF

j_call: TRBJ2-7
v_call: TRBV5-4
clone_size: many
d_call: TRBD1
cdr3_nt: TGTGCCAGCAGCCCTGGGACAGGGGCGCACGAGCAGTACTTC
cdr3_aa: CASSPGTGAHEQYF

j_call: TRBJ2-7
v_call: TRBV7-9
clone_size: .
d_call: .
cdr3_nt: TGTGCCAGCAGCTTAGGCCTTGGAGCAGGGATCTACGAGCAGTACTTC
cdr3_aa: CASSLGLGAGIYEQYF

j_call: TRBJ1-1
v_call: TRBV7-9
clone_size: many
d_call: .
cdr3_nt: TGTGCCAGCAGCTTAGGGTTGTACACTGAAGCTTTCTTT
cdr3_aa: CASSLGLYTEAFF

j_call: TRBJ2-7
v_call: TRBV28
clone_size: few
d_call: .
cdr3_nt: TGTGCCAGCGGTTTGAGGAGACGTAACCTGTCCGAGCAGTACTTC
cdr3_aa: CASGLRRRNLSEQYF

j_call: TRBJ2-7
v_call: TRBV7-2
clone_size: many
d_call: .
cdr3_nt: TGTGCCAGCAGCCCTCTCACAGAAAGCTCCTACGAGCAGTACTTC
cdr3_aa: CASSPLTESSYEQYF

j_call: TRBJ1-1
v_call: TRBV5-3
clone_size: .
d_call: .
cdr3_nt: TGTGCCAGCAGCTCGTTCACGGTGTCGGTGTCGAGGACTGAAGCTTTCTTT
cdr3_aa: CASSSFTVSVSRTEAFF

j_call: TRBJ1-3
v_call: TRBV4-3
clone_size: .
d_call: .
cdr3_nt: TGCGCCAGCAGCCAAGATAACGTCCTTCTGACGAGCTCTGGAAACACCATATATTTT
cdr3_aa: CASSQDNVLLTSSGNTIYF

j_call: TRBJ1-2
v_call: TRBV10-3
clone_size: many
d_call: .
cdr3_nt: TGTGCCATCTTCAGCCCCGGGATCCACTATGGCTACACCTTC
cdr3_aa: CAIFSPGIHYGYTF

j_call: TRBJ1-5
v_call: TRBV6-5
clone_size: many
d_call: .
cdr3_nt: TGTGCCAGCAGTCCGGACAGTAATGGGAGCAATCAGCCCCAGCATTTT
cdr3_aa: CASSPDSNGSNQPQHF

j_call: TRBJ1-5
v_call: TRBV19
clone_size: many
d_call: .
cdr3_nt: TGTGCCAGTGGAGGGACACCTTATAGCAATCAGCCCCAGCATTTT
cdr3_aa: CASGGTPYSNQPQHF